This entry describes one T cell receptor (beta chain). Its specificity is not known. The sample originates from a study of cytotoxic CD8 clonotypes in ibrutinib-treated CLL. Study-wide results and caveats: Among the clonotypes, public ones were uncommon and contracted or held stable on treatment.

Here immunoSEQ multiplex PCR was the method, and the copy in TCRdb shows in-frame clones only, minus some. Among 200,000 or so clones listed, approximately 75% were seen once. The CDR3 sequence is 12 residues long. Germline values: CDR1 LGHNA, CDR2 YNFKEQ. The ends were cut back, 1 base at V and 6 bases at J, with 4 bases in the middle. The chain has TRBV4-2 and TRBJ2-1, with D uncertain. This TCR derives from a human donor with chronic lymphocytic leukemia. Source: PBMCs, taken after 12 months of ibrutinib treatment. The CDR3 here is CASSQGLNEQFF. CDR3 DNA sequence: TGTGCCAGCAGCCAAGGCCTCAATGAGCAGTTCTTC.